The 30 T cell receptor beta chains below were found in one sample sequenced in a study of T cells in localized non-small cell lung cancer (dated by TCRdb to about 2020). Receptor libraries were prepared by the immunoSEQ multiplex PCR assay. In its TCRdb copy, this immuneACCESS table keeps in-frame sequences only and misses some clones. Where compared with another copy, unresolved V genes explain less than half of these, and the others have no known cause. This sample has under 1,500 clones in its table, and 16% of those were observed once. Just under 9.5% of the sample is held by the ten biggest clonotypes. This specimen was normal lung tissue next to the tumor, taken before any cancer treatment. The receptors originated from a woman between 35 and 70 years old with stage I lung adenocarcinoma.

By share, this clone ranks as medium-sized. The CDR3 here is CASSFAGGTDTQYF. The CDR3 region has the DNA TGTGCCAGCAGCTTTGCGGGGGGCACAGATACGCAGTATTTT. The rearrangement joins TRBV11-3 to TRBJ2-3; 7 bases are a match to TRBD2. CDR3 length: 14 residues. V shed 3 bases and J 1 base; nucleotides not matched to a gene: 1. CDR1 is SGHNT and CDR2 is YENEEA in the germline V gene.

The CDR3 DNA follows: TGTGCCAGCAGGTATACGGGACGGGAAAATGGCTACACCTTC. Residues: CASRYTGRENGYTF. The V gene is TRBV6-8, the J gene TRBJ1-2; a weak D match, TRBD1 (5 bases). The CDR3 consists of 14 residues. Trimming pared 6 bases from V and 6 bases from J, leaving 17 bases between. CDR1 and CDR2 from the germline V gene are MNHGY and SAAAGT.

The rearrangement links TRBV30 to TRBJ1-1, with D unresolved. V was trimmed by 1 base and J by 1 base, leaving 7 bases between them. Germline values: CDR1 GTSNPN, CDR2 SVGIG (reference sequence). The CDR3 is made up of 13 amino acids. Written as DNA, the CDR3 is TGTGCCTGGAGTGGTACGGGGAACACTGAAGCTTTCTTT. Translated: CAWSGTGNTEAFF.

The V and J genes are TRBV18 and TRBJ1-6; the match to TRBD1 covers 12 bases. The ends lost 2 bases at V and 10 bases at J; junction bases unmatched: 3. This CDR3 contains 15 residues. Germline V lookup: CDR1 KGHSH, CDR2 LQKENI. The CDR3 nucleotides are TGTGCCAGCTCACCAGGGACAGGGGGCGAGTCACCCCTCCACTTT. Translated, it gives CASSPGTGGESPLHF.

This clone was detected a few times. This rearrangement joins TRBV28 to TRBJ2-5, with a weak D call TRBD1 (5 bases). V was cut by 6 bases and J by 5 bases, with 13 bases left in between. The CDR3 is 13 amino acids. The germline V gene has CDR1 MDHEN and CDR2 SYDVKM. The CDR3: CASSQGRGETQYF. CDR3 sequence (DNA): TGTGCCAGCAGCCAGGGCAGAGGTGAGACCCAGTACTTC.

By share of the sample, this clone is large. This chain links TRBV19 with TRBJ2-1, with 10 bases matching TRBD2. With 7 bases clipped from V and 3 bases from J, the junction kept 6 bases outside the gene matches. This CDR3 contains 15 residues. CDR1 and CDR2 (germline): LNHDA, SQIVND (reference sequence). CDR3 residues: CASTVTSGDYNEQFF. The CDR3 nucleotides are TGTGCCAGTACCGTAACTAGCGGGGACTACAATGAGCAGTTCTTC.

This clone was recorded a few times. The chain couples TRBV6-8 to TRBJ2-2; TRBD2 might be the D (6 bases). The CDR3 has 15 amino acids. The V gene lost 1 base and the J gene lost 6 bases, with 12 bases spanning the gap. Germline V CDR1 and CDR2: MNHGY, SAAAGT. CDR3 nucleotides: TGTGCCAGCAGTTACTTTCTGGAGGGCCCCGGGGAGCTGTTTTTT. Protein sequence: CASSYFLEGPGELFF.

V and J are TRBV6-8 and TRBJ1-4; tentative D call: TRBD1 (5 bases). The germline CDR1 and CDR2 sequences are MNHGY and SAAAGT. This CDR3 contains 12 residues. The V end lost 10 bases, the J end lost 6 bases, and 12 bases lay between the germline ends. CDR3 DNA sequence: TGTGCCATCTCAGGGAGGGATGAAAAACTGTTTTTT. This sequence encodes CAISGRDEKLFF.

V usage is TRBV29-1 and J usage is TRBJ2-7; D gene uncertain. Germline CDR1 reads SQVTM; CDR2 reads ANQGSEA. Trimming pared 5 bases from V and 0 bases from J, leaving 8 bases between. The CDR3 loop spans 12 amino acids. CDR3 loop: CSVSIDSYEQYF. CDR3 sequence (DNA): TGCAGCGTTAGCATCGACTCCTACGAGCAGTACTTC.

This chain's CDR3 is CASSIGLGLREQYF. For the CDR3, the DNA is TGTGCCAGTAGTATCGGACTAGGGCTAAGGGAGCAGTACTTC. The chain uses TRBV19 and TRBJ2-7; TRBD2 agrees at 7 bases. The CDR3 is 14 residues long. J was trimmed by 7 bases and V by 3 bases; bases with no gene match: 9. Germline lookup yields CDR1 LNHDA and CDR2 SQIVND (reference sequence).

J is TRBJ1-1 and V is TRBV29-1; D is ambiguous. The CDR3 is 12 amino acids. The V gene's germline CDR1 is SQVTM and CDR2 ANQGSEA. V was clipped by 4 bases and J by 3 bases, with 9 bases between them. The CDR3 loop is CSVARADTEAFF. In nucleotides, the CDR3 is TGCAGCGTTGCACGGGCCGACACTGAAGCTTTCTTT.

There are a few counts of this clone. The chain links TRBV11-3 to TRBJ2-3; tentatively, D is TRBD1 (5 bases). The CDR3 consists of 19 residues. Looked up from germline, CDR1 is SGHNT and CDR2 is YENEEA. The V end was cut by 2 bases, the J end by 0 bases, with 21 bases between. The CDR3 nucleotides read TGTGCCAGCAGCTTATCTGTTGCCCGGGTACAGGCTAGCACAGATACGCAGTATTTT. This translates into CASSLSVARVQASTDTQYF.

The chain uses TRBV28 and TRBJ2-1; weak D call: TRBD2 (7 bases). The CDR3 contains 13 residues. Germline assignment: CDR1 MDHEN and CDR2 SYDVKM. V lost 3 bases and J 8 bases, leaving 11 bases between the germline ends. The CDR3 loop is CASSLPGGHEQFF. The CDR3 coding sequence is TGTGCCAGCAGTTTGCCCGGGGGGCATGAGCAGTTCTTC.

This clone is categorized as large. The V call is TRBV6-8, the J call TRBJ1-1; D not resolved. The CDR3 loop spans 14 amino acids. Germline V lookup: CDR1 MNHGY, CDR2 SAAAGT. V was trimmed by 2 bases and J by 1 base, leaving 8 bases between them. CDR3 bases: TGTGCCAGCAGTTACGCGGACGGGAACACTGAAGCTTTCTTT. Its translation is CASSYADGNTEAFF.

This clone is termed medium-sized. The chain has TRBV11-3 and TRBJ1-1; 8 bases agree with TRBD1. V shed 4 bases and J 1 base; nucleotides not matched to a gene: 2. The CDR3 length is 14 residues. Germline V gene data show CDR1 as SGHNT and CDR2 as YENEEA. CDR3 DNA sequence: TGTGCCAGCAGCTGGGGACAGGAGAACACTGAAGCTTTCTTT. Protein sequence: CASSWGQENTEAFF.

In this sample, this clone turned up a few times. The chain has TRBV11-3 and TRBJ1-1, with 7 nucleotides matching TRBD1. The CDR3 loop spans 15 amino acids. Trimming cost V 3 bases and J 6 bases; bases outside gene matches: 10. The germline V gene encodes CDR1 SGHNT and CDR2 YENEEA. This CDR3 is CASSFRTGGVAEAFF. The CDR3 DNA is TGTGCCAGCAGCTTTCGGACAGGCGGGGTCGCTGAAGCTTTCTTT.

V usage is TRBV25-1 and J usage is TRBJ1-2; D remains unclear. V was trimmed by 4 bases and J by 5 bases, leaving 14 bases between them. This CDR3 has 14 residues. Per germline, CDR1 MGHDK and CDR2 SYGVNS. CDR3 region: CASSGSTYTYGYTF. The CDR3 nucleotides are TGTGCCAGCAGTGGGTCGACGTATACGTATGGCTACACCTTC.

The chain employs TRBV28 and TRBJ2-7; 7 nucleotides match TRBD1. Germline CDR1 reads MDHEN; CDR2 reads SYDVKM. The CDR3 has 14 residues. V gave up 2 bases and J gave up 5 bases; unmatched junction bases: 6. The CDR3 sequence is CASSLPGGQNEQYF. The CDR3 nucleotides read TGTGCCAGCAGTTTACCAGGGGGTCAGAACGAGCAGTACTTC.

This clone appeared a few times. Here the CDR3 DNA reads TGTGCCAGCAGCGTAGACGGCGCAGATACGCAGTATTTT. Encoded protein: CASSVDGADTQYF. This chain joins TRBV9 and TRBJ2-3; D remains unclear. From germline, CDR1 is SGDLS and CDR2 YYNGEE. This CDR3 comprises 13 residues. V shed 0 bases and J shed 4 bases, with 6 bases lying between them.

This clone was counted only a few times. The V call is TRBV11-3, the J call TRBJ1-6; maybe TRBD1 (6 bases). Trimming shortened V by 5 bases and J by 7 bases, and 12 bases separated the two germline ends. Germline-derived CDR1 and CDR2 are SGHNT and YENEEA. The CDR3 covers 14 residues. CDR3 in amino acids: CASSRGTENSPLHF. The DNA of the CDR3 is TGTGCCAGCAGCAGGGGGACGGAAAATTCACCCCTCCACTTT.

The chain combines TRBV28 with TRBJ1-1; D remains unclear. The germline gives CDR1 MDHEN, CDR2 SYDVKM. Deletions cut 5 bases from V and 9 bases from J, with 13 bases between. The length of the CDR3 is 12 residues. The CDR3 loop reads CASSIPGSKAFF. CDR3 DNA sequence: TGTGCCAGCAGTATCCCGGGGTCAAAAGCTTTCTTT. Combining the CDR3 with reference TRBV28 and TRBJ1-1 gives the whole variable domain DVKVTQSSRYLVKRTGEKVFLECVQDMDHENMFWYRQDPGLGLRLIYFSYDVKMKEKGDIPEGYSVSREKKERFSLILESASTNQTSMYLCASSIPGSKAFFGQGTRLTVV.

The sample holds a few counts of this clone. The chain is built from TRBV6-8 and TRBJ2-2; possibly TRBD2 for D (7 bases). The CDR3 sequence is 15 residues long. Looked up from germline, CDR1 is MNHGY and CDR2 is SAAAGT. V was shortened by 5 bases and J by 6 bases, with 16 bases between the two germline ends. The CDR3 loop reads CASSDQAGAPGELFF. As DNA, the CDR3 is TGTGCCAGCAGTGACCAGGCGGGGGCCCCCGGGGAGCTGTTTTTT.

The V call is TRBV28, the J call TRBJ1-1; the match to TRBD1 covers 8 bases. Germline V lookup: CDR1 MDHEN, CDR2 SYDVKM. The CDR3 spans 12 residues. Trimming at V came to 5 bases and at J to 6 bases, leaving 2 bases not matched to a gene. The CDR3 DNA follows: TGTGCCAGCAGTAAACAGGGGGCTGAAGCTTTCTTT. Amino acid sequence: CASSKQGAEAFF. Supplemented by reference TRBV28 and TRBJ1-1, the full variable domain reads DVKVTQSSRYLVKRTGEKVFLECVQDMDHENMFWYRQDPGLGLRLIYFSYDVKMKEKGDIPEGYSVSREKKERFSLILESASTNQTSMYLCASSKQGAEAFFGQGTRLTVV.

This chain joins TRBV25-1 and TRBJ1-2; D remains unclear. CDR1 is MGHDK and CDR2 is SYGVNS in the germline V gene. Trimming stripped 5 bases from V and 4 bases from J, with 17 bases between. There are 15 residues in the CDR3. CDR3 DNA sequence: TGTGCCAGCAGTCCAATAGGCGGGTCAATCTATGGCTACACCTTC. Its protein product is CASSPIGGSIYGYTF.

CDR3 DNA: TGCAGCGTTGAAGGGCCTGACAGGGTTTCCTACAATGAGCAGTTCTTC. Amino acid sequence: CSVEGPDRVSYNEQFF. The chain has TRBV29-1 and TRBJ2-1; 7 bases agree with TRBD1. Germline CDR1 is SQVTM and CDR2 is ANQGSEA. Trimming removed 1 base from V and 1 base from J; junction bases left unmatched: 7. The CDR3 is 16 residues long.

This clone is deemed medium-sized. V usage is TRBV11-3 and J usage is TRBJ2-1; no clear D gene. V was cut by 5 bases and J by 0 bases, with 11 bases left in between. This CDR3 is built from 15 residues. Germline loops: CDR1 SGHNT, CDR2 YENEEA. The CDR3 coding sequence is TGTGCCAGCAGCCTTGGGCCCAGCTCCTACAATGAGCAGTTCTTC. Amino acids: CASSLGPSSYNEQFF.

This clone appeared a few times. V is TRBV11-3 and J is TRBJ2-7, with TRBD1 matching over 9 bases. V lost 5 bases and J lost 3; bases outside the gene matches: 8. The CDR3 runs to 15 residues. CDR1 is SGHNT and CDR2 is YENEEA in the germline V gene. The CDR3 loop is CASSTTGGFVYEQYF. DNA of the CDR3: TGTGCCAGCAGCACCACAGGGGGCTTCGTCTACGAGCAGTACTTC.

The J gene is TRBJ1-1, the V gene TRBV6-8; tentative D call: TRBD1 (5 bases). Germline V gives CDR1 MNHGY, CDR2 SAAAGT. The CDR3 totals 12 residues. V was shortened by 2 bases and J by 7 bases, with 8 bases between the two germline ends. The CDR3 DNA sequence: TGTGCCAGCAGTTACGCAGGGAGTGAAGCTTTCTTT. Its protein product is CASSYAGSEAFF.

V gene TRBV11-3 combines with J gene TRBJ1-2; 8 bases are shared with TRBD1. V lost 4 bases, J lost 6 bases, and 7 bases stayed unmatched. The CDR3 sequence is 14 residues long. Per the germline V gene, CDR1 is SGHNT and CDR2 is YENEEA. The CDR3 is CASSSTGEGDGYTF. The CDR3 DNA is TGTGCCAGCAGCTCGACAGGGGAAGGCGATGGCTACACCTTC. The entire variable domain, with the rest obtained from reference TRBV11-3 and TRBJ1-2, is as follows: EAGVVQSPRYKIIEKKQPVAFWCNPISGHNTLYWYLQNLGQGPELLIRYENEEAVDDSQLPKDRFSAERLKGVDSTLKIQPAELGDSAVYLCASSSTGEGDGYTFGSGTRLTVV.

The CDR3 loop is CASSSGLSSVETQYF. The CDR3 region has the DNA TGTGCCAGCAGTTCCGGCCTGTCGAGTGTGGAGACCCAGTACTTC. The chain links TRBV6-8 to TRBJ2-5; D is uncertain. V was clipped by 4 bases and J by 5 bases, with 17 bases between them. The CDR3 consists of 15 residues. CDR1 and CDR2 from the germline V gene are MNHGY and SAAAGT.